The source of this TCR beta chain is a study of OX40 agonist ivuxolimab in advanced cancers. This clone was counted between two and nine times. The ends lost 3 bases at V and 4 bases at J; junction bases unmatched: 2. CDR1 and CDR2 from the germline V gene are MNHEY and SMNVEV (reference sequence). The CDR3 covers 13 residues. Profiled with immunoSEQ multiplex PCR; TCRdb holds only in-frame clones, not every one. The sample has about 12,000 clones, under 80% seen once. This chain connects TRBV27 to TRBJ1-1, with TRBD1 identical over 7 bases. The source is an adult with an advanced solid tumor such as melanoma, head and neck, liver or kidney cancer. This specimen was CD4+ or CD8+ T cells sorted from blood, taken in a trial of the OX40 agonist ivuxolimab. CDR3 residues: CASSLQGGTEAFF. The CDR3 DNA sequence: TGTGCCAGCAGTTTGCAGGGGGGCACTGAAGCTTTCTTT.